Listed here is a single T cell receptor (beta chain). TCRdb re-called the 5' RACE reads and shows each CDR3 protein once, DNA omitted. The sample data list roughly 390,000 distinct CDR3 sequences. There are 14 residues in the CDR3. Germline V lookup: CDR1 MNHNS, CDR2 SASEGT. The data originate from a study of T cells expressing NK-cell markers. The source of this sequence is a man between 18 and 69 years old in good health. The sequencing input was blood T cells: a sorted CD56 or NKG2C T cell subset, CD4+ or CD8+ T cells, or bulk PBMC T cells (not recorded which). This chain uses TRBV6-1 with TRBJ2-4; the TRBD1 assignment by TCRdb is unverifiable without DNA. The CDR3 is CASSESGGQNIQYF.